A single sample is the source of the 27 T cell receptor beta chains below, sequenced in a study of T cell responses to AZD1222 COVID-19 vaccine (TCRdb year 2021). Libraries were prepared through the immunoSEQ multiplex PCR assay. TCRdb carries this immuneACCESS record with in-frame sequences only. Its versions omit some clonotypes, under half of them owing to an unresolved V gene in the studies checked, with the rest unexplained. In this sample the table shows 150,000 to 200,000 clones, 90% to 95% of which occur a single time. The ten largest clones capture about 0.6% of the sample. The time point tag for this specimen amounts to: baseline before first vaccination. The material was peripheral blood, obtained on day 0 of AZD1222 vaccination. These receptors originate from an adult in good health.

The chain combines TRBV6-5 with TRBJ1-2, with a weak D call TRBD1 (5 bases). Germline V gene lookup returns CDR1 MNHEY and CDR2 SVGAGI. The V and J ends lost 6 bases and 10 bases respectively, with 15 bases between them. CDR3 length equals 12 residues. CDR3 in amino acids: CASRVPGPYYTF. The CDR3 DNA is TGTGCCAGCAGGGTTCCGGGACCCTACTACACCTTC.

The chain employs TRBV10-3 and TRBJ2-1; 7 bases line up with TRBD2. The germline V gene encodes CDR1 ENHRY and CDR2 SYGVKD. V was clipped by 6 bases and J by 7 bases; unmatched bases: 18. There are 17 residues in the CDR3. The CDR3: CAIRGPGGHPPTNEQFF. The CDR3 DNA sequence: TGTGCCATCAGGGGGCCGGGAGGTCACCCCCCGACAAATGAGCAGTTCTTC.

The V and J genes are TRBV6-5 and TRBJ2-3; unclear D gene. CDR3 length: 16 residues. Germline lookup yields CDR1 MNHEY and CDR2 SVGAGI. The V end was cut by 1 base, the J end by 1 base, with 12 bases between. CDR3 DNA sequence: TGTGCCAGCAGTTACTTATCCAGACTGGGCACAGATACGCAGTATTTT. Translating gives CASSYLSRLGTDTQYF.

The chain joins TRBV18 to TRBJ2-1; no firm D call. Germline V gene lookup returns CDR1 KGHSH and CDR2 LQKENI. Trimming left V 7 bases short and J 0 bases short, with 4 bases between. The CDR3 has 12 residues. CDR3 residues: CASLSSYNEQFF. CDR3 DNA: TGTGCCAGCTTAAGCTCCTACAATGAGCAGTTCTTC.

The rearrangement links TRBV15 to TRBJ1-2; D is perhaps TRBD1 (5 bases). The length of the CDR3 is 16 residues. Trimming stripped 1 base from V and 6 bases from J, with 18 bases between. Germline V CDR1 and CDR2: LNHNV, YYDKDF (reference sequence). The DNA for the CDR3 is TGTGCCACCAGCAGAGGTGACATGGGACGGGGGGATGGCTACACCTTC. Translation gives CATSRGDMGRGDGYTF.

The chain's CDR3 is CASSEVSRGPQHF. The CDR3 bases are TGTGCCAGCAGTGAGGTCAGCCGGGGTCCCCAGCATTTT. This chain joins TRBV6-1 and TRBJ1-5; no definite D call. There are 13 residues in the CDR3. The V gene lost 3 bases and the J gene lost 10 bases, with 13 bases spanning the gap. CDR1 MNHNS and CDR2 SASEGT come from the germline V gene.

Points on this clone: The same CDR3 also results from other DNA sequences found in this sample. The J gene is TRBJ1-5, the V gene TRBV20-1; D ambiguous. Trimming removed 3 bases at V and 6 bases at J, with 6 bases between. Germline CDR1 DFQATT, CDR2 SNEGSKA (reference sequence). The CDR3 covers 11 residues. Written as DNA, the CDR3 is TGCAGTGCTAGTTCCGGTCAGCCCCAGCATTTT. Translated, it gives CSASSGQPQHF.

The CDR3 spells CASSFRQVNTEAFF. In DNA form, the CDR3 reads TGTGCCAGCAGCTTTCGACAGGTTAACACTGAAGCTTTCTTT. The chain is built from TRBV7-2 and TRBJ1-1, with D perhaps matching TRBD1 (6 bases). Germline-derived CDR1 and CDR2 are SGHTA and FQGNSA. The CDR3 extends over 14 amino acids. Trimming took off 3 bases at V and 2 bases at J, with 10 bases between the two ends.

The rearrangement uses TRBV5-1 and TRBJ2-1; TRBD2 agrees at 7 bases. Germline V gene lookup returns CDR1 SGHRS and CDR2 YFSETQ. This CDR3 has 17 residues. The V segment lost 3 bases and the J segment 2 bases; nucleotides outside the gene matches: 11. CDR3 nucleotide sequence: TGCGCCAGCAGCTCTAGCGGAAGGGCGCCCCCCTACAATGAGCAGTTCTTC. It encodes CASSSSGRAPPYNEQFF.

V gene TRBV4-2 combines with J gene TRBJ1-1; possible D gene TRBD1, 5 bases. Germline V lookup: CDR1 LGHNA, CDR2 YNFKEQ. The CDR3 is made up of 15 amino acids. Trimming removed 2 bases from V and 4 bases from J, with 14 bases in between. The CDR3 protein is CASSQRSGVATEAFF. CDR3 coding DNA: TGTGCCAGCAGCCAACGATCGGGGGTAGCCACTGAAGCTTTCTTT.

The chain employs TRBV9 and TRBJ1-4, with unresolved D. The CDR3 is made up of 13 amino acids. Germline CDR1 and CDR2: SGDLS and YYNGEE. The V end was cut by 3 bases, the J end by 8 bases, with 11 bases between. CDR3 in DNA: TGTGCCAGCAGCGCCGGGGAGCGGGAAAAACTGTTTTTT. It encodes CASSAGEREKLFF.

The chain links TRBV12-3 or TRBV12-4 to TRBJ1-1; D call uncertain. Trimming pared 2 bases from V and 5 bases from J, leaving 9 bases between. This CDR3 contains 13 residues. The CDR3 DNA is TGTGCCAGCAGTTTATTCCTAGGGACTGAAGCTTTCTTT. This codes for CASSLFLGTEAFF.

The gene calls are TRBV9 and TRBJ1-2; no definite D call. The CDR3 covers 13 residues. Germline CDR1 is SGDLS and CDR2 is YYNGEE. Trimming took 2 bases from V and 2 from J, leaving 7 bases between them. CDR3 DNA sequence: TGTGCCAGCAGCGTCGGACGGAACTATGGCTACACCTTC. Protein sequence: CASSVGRNYGYTF.

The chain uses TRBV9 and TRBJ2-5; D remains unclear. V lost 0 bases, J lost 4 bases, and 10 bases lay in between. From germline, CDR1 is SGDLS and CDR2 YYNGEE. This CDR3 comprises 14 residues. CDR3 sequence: CASSVGWQAETQYF. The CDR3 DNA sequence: TGTGCCAGCAGCGTAGGATGGCAGGCAGAGACCCAGTACTTC. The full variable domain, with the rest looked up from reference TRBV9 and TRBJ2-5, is DSGVTQTPKHLITATGQRVTLRCSPRSGDLSVYWYQQSLDQGLQFLIQYYNGEERAKGNILERFSAQQFPDLHSELNLSSLELGDSALYFCASSVGWQAETQYFGPGTRLLVL.

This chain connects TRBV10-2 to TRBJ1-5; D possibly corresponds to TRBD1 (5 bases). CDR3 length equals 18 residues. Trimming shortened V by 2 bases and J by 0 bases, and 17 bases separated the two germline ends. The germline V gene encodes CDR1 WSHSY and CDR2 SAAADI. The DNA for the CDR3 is TGCGCCAGCAGTGAGGACAGCCTAAAGGCGTATAGCAATCAGCCCCAGCATTTT. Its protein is CASSEDSLKAYSNQPQHF.

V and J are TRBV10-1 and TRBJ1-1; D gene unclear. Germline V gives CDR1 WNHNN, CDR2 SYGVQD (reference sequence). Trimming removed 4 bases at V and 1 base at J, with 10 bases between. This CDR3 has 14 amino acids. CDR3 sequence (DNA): TGCGCCAGCAGTGTTTCTTGGGGGAACACTGAAGCTTTCTTT. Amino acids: CASSVSWGNTEAFF.

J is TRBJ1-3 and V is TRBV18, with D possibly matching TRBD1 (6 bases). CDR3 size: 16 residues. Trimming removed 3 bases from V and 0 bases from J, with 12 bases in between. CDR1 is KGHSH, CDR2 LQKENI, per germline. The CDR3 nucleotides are TGTGCCAGCTCACCGGACAGCCTCTACTCTGGAAACACCATATATTTT. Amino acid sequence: CASSPDSLYSGNTIYF.

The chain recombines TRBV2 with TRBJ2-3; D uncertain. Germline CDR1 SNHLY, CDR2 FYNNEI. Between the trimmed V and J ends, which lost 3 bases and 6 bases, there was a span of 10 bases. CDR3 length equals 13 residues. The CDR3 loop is CASSDEVLDTQYF. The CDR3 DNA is TGTGCCAGCAGTGACGAGGTACTCGATACGCAGTATTTT. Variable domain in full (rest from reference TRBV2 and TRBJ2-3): EPEVTQTPSHQVTQMGQEVILRCVPISNHLYFYWYRQILGQKVEFLVSFYNNEISEKSEIFDDQFSVERPDGSNFTLKIRSTKLEDSAMYFCASSDEVLDTQYFGPGTRLTVL.

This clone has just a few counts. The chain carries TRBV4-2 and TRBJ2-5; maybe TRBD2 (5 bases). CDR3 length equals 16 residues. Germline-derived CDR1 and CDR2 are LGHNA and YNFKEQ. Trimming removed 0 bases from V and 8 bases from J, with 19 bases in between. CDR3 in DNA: TGTGCCAGCAGCCAAGATGGTCCGGGTGAGGGTCGTACCCAGTACTTC. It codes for CASSQDGPGEGRTQYF.

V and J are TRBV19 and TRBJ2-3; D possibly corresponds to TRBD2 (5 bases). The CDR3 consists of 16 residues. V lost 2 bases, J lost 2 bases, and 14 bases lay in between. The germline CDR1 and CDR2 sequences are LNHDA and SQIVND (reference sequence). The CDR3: CASSISTGESTDTQYF. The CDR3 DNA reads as TGTGCCAGTAGTATATCGACCGGGGAGTCCACAGATACGCAGTATTTT.

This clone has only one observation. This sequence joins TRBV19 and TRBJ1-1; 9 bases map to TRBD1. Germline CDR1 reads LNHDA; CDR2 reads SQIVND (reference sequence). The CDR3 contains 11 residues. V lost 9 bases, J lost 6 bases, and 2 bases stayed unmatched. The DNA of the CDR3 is TGTGCCAGCAGGACAGGGGCTGAAGCTTTCTTT. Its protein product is CASRTGAEAFF.

The CDR3 sequence is CASSSGTVQETQYF. The CDR3 DNA reads TGTGCCAGCAGCTCCGGGACAGTCCAAGAGACCCAGTACTTC. The V gene is TRBV5-5, the J gene TRBJ2-5; 7 bases match TRBD1. Per germline, CDR1 SGHKS and CDR2 YYEKEE (reference sequence). The CDR3 length is 14 residues. With V trimmed by 3 bases and J by 1 base, 3 bases remained unmatched.

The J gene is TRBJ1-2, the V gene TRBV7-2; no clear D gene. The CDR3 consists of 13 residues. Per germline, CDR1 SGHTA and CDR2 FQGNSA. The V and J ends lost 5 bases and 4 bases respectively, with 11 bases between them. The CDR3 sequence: CASSPQVLYGYTF. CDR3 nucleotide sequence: TGTGCCAGCAGCCCGCAGGTCCTCTATGGCTACACCTTC.

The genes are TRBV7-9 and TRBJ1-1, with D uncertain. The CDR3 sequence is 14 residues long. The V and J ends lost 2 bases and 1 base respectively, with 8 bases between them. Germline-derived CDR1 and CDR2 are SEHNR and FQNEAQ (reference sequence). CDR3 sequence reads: CASSLPGPNTEAFF. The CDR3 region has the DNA TGTGCCAGCAGCTTACCGGGTCCGAACACTGAAGCTTTCTTT.

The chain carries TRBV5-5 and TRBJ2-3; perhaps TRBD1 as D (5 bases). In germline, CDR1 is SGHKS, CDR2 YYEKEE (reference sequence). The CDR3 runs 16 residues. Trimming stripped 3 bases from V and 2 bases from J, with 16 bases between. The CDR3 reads CASSWGDTPPTDTQYF. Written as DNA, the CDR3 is TGTGCCAGCAGCTGGGGCGACACTCCCCCCACAGATACGCAGTATTTT. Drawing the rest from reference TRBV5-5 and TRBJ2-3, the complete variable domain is DAGVTQSPTHLIKTRGQQVTLRCSPISGHKSVSWYQQVLGQGPQFIFQYYEKEERGRGNFPDRFSARQFPNYSSELNVNALLLGDSALYLCASSWGDTPPTDTQYFGPGTRLTVL.

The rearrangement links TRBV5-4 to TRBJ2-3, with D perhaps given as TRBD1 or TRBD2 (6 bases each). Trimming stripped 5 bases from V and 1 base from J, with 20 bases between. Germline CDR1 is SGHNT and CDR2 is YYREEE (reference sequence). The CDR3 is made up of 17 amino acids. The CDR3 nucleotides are TGTGCCAGCAGGAGGGGGGACCTAGGCCCTCGCACAGATACGCAGTATTTT. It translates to CASRRGDLGPRTDTQYF.

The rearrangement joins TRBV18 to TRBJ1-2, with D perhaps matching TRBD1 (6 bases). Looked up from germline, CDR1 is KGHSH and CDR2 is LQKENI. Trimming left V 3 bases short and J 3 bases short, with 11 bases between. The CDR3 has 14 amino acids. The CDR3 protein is CASSPGGADYGYTF. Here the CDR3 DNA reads TGTGCCAGCTCACCTGGGGGCGCGGACTATGGCTACACCTTC.